A selection of T cell receptor beta chains follows, all from one sample in a study of radiation and T cells in renal cell carcinoma. Sequencing was performed with immunoSEQ multiplex PCR; in TCRdb, only in-frame clones are kept and a portion is missing. The sample comprises about 150,000 clones, roughly 87% of which are singletons, and over 10% rests with the top ten. The sample here was blood, taken from a patient whose treatment included radiotherapy and nephrectomy. The receptors shown here come from a woman aged 45-60 years with renal cell carcinoma. Each CDR3 is given with its conserved first and last residue. D genes are given only for firm matches. Part of the rows lack a size; the others show once, few, many or a class for expanded clones.

V: TRBV6-1; size: NA; D: TRBD2; J: TRBJ2-1; DNA: TGTGCCAGCAGTTCTTTAGGACTAGCGGGGGAGCAGTTCTTC; CDR3: CASSSLGLAGEQFF
V: TRBV9; size: NA; D: NA; J: TRBJ1-6; DNA: TGTGCCAGCAGCGCGGAGATGGTTTCACCCCTCCACTTT; CDR3: CASSAEMVSPLHF
V: TRBV7-2; size: NA; D: TRBD2; J: TRBJ2-5; DNA: TGTGCCAGCAGCTCTACTAGCGGGGGAGAGACCCAGTACTTC; CDR3: CASSSTSGGETQYF
V: TRBV5-1; size: NA; D: NA; J: TRBJ1-5; DNA: TGCGCCAGCAGCTTAGAGGGAACTCAGCCCCAGCATTTT; CDR3: CASSLEGTQPQHF
V: TRBV7-9; size: NA; D: NA; J: TRBJ2-7; DNA: TGTGCCAGCAGCTCCACAGGGTACGAGCAGTACTTC; CDR3: CASSSTGYEQYF
V: TRBV29-1; size: NA; D: TRBD1; J: TRBJ1-2; DNA: TGCAGCGTTGACGGACAGGGGGCGAGCTACACCTTC; CDR3: CSVDGQGASYTF
V: TRBV30; size: NA; D: NA; J: TRBJ1-5; DNA: TGTGCCTGGAGTGTTTCCGCTGTTGGGCCCCAGCATTTT; CDR3: CAWSVSAVGPQHF
V: TRBV7-9; size: NA; D: TRBD1; J: TRBJ2-7; DNA: TGTGCCAGCAGCTCCTGGGGACAGGGGAACTACGAGCAGTACTTC; CDR3: CASSSWGQGNYEQYF
V: TRBV13; size: NA; D: NA; J: TRBJ1-2; DNA: TGTGCCAGCAGCGTTGGACCTTATAACTATGGCTACACCTTC; CDR3: CASSVGPYNYGYTF
V: TRBV20-1; size: NA; D: NA; J: TRBJ2-5; DNA: TGCAGTGCCAGGACTGAAGAGACCCAGTACTTC; CDR3: CSARTEETQYF
V: TRBV19; size: NA; D: NA; J: TRBJ2-5; DNA: TGTGCCAGTTCCCGCGAGGTAGCCCAAGAGACCCAGTACTTC; CDR3: CASSREVAQETQYF
V: TRBV30; size: NA; D: NA; J: TRBJ1-4; DNA: TGTGCCTGGAGTGTACGCCGCCAGGGAGGTGAAAAACTGTTTTTT; CDR3: CAWSVRRQGGEKLFF
V: TRBV6-1; size: NA; D: NA; J: TRBJ2-1; DNA: TGTGCCAGCTCGGGGGGCGGATGGAATGAGCAGTTCTTC; CDR3: CASSGGGWNEQFF
V: TRBV28; size: NA; D: NA; J: TRBJ1-5; DNA: TGTGCCAGCCACACTCAACCTAGCAATCAGCCCCAGCATTTT; CDR3: CASHTQPSNQPQHF
V: TRBV29-1; size: NA; D: NA; J: TRBJ2-7; DNA: TGCAGCGTCCATCTTCCCCCTCGCTACGAGCAGTACTTC; CDR3: CSVHLPPRYEQYF
V: TRBV19; size: NA; D: TRBD1; J: TRBJ1-5; DNA: TGTGCCAGTAGCACGACAGGGGGCCAGTGGCAGCCCCAGCATTTT; CDR3: CASSTTGGQWQPQHF
V: TRBV7-3; size: once; D: TRBD1; J: TRBJ2-3; DNA: TGTGCCAGCAGTCCGACAGGGGTCACAGATACGCAGTATTTT; CDR3: CASSPTGVTDTQYF
V: TRBV4-1; size: NA; D: NA; J: TRBJ2-3; DNA: TGCGCCAGCAGCCAAGCAGGGATCAGCACAGATACGCAGTATTTT; CDR3: CASSQAGISTDTQYF
V: TRBV9; size: NA; D: NA; J: TRBJ2-3; DNA: TGTGCCAGCAGCGGCGGACTAAGCACAGATACGCAGTATTTT; CDR3: CASSGGLSTDTQYF
V: TRBV19; size: NA; D: NA; J: TRBJ1-4; DNA: TGTGCCAGTAGTATGCAAAGGGGTTTCGAAAAACTGTTTTTT; CDR3: CASSMQRGFEKLFF
V: TRBV27; size: NA; D: NA; J: TRBJ2-3; DNA: TGTGCCAGCAGCCACTATAGCGCAGATACGCAGTATTTT; CDR3: CASSHYSADTQYF
V: TRBV5-1; size: NA; D: TRBD1; J: TRBJ2-7; DNA: TGCGCCAGCAGCTTAGTGCAGGGGGCTTACTACGAGCAGTACTTC; CDR3: CASSLVQGAYYEQYF
V: TRBV6-5; size: NA; D: TRBD1; J: TRBJ1-2; DNA: TGTGCCAGCAGCAGTACAGGGGGCGGTGATGGCTACACCTTC; CDR3: CASSSTGGGDGYTF
V: TRBV7-2; size: NA; D: NA; J: TRBJ2-5; DNA: TGTGCCAGCAGCTTCCGACCCCTAGGGTTGGGGCAAGAGACCCAGTACTTC; CDR3: CASSFRPLGLGQETQYF
V: TRBV5-6; size: NA; D: TRBD2; J: TRBJ2-1; DNA: TGTGCCAGCAGCTTTACTAGCGGAACCTACAATGAGCAGTTCTTC; CDR3: CASSFTSGTYNEQFF
V: TRBV4-2; size: NA; D: TRBD2; J: TRBJ2-3; DNA: TGTGCCAGCAGCCAATTGACTAGCGGGGGATCCTCAGATACGCAGTATTTT; CDR3: CASSQLTSGGSSDTQYF
V: TRBV28; size: NA; D: NA; J: TRBJ1-3; DNA: TGTGCCAGCAGTTCGGGTGGCAGGGGAAACACCATATATTTT; CDR3: CASSSGGRGNTIYF
V: TRBV6-5; size: NA; D: NA; J: TRBJ2-1; DNA: TGTGCCAGCAGGAAGGGGGGGCGGAATGAGCAGTTCTTC; CDR3: CASRKGGRNEQFF
V: TRBV4-2; size: few; D: TRBD2; J: TRBJ2-1; DNA: TGTGCCAGCAGCCTTGGCGGGGGGTGGCAGTTCTTC; CDR3: CASSLGGGWQFF
V: TRBV7-2; size: NA; D: NA; J: TRBJ2-7; DNA: TGTGCCAGCAGCTTAGGATCTGTGTACGAGCAGTACTTC; CDR3: CASSLGSVYEQYF
V: TRBV19; size: NA; D: NA; J: TRBJ2-7; DNA: TGTGCCAGTAGCTCACTAGTTACGAGCGAGCAGTACTTC; CDR3: CASSSLVTSEQYF
V: TRBV19; size: few; D: NA; J: TRBJ1-6; DNA: TGTGCCAGTAGTGCCCTAGGGGTTAACGGTTCACCCCTCCACTTT; CDR3: CASSALGVNGSPLHF
V: TRBV18; size: NA; D: NA; J: TRBJ2-7; DNA: TGTGCCAGCTCTCAAATGGCACAGGGCGCCTACGAGCAGTACTTC; CDR3: CASSQMAQGAYEQYF
V: TRBV6-4; size: NA; D: TRBD1; J: TRBJ1-1; DNA: TGTGCCAGCCGCCCGACAGGGGGACTAACTGAAGCTTTCTTT; CDR3: CASRPTGGLTEAFF
V: TRBV29-1; size: NA; D: NA; J: TRBJ2-5; DNA: TGCAGCGTTGGGGGGCTAAGCGAGACCCAGTACTTC; CDR3: CSVGGLSETQYF
V: TRBV5-4; size: NA; D: TRBD1; J: TRBJ1-4; DNA: TGTGCCAGCAGCATAGACAGGGGAGGGACGGAAAAACTGTTTTTT; CDR3: CASSIDRGGTEKLFF
V: TRBV5-1; size: NA; D: TRBD1; J: TRBJ2-2; DNA: TGCGCCAGCAGCCGCCGACAGGGTAGGAACACCGGGGAGCTGTTTTTT; CDR3: CASSRRQGRNTGELFF
V: TRBV6-1; size: few; D: TRBD1; J: TRBJ1-5; DNA: TGTGCCAGCTCTAGGGGGCTAGATCAGCCCCAGCATTTT; CDR3: CASSRGLDQPQHF
V: TRBV15; size: NA; D: NA; J: TRBJ2-5; DNA: TGTGCCACCAGCAGAGATCAGGTGGAGACCCAGTACTTC; CDR3: CATSRDQVETQYF
V: TRBV9; size: NA; D: NA; J: TRBJ1-1; DNA: TGTGCCAGCAGCGGTCTGACAGGTCACCGGAACACTGAAGCTTTCTTT; CDR3: CASSGLTGHRNTEAFF